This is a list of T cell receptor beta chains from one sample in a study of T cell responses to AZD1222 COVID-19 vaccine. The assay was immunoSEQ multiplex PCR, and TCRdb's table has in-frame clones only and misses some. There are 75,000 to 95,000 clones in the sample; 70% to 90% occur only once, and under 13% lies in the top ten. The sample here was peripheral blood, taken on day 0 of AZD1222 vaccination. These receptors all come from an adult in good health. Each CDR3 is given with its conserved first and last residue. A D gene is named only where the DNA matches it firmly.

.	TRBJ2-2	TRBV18	CASSTQRANTGELFF	TGTGCCAGCTCCACCCAAAGGGCGAACACCGGGGAGCTGTTTTTT
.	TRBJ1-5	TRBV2	CASREGTGQPQHF	TGTGCCAGCAGGGAGGGGACGGGTCAGCCCCAGCATTTT
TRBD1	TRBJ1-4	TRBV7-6	CASSLGTGFGEKLFF	TGTGCCAGCAGCTTAGGGACAGGGTTTGGGGAAAAACTGTTTTTT
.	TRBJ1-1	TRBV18	CASSPPGLNTEAFF	TGTGCCAGCTCACCACCGGGCCTAAACACTGAAGCTTTCTTT
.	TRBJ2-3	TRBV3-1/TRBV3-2	CASSHTDTQYF	TGTGCCAGCAGCCACACAGATACGCAGTATTTT
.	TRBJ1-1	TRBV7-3	CASSLSQVPRGNTEAFF	TGTGCCAGCAGCTTATCACAGGTCCCGAGAGGTAACACTGAAGCTTTCTTT
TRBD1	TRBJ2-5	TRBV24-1	CATSDPGQGAGETQYF	TGTGCCACCAGTGATCCGGGACAGGGGGCAGGTGAGACCCAGTACTTC
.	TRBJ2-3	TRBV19	CASSILGWGTDTQYF	TGTGCCAGTAGTATTCTGGGATGGGGCACAGATACGCAGTATTTT
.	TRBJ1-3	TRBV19	CASSIGEMGNTIYF	TGTGCCAGTAGTATAGGGGAAATGGGAAACACCATATATTTT
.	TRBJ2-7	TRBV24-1	CATSDLAGDSYEQYF	TGTGCCACCAGTGATTTAGCAGGGGACTCCTACGAGCAGTACTTC
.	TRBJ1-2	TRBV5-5	CASSLAVGVYGYTF	TGTGCCAGCAGCTTGGCGGTGGGAGTCTATGGCTACACCTTC
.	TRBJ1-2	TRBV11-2	CASSFSSHSGGYTF	TGTGCCAGCAGCTTCTCCAGCCACTCGGGTGGCTACACCTTC